The present T cell receptor (beta chain) was sequenced within a study of neoadjuvant anti-PD-1 for oral cavity cancer. Study-level background: Around day 43, patients without progression received a fourth nivolumab dose before surgery.

The table came from immunoSEQ multiplex PCR; TCRdb's copy has only in-frame clones and leaves some out. The sample carries about 14,000 clones, roughly 70% recorded once. Time point noted: after neoadjuvant nivolumab, at surgical resection. These newly diagnosed stage II-IVA oral cavity squamous cell carcinoma patients had no prior systemic or radiation treatment. Cohort: HPV-negative, locally advanced oral cavity squamous cell carcinoma patients. Notes on the study in general: TCR analyses covered only a few patients per response group.

In the case of this clone: Antigen unknown.

This CDR3 is 16 amino acids long. Per the germline V gene, CDR1 is MNHEY and CDR2 is SVGAGI. V dropped 2 bases and J dropped 4; count of bases not matched to a gene: 10. This receptor was taken from a person aged 35-79 years with oral cavity squamous cell carcinoma. The chain couples TRBV6-5 to TRBJ1-1; 7 bases agree with TRBD1. Here the sequenced sample was PBMCs, taken after nivolumab (anti-PD-1) treatment. The CDR3, as DNA: TGTGCCAGCAGTTACACCCAAACGACAGGGAGCACTGAAGCTTTCTTT. It is translated as CASSYTQTTGSTEAFF.